Sequencing of this T cell receptor beta chain was carried out in a study of Tregs in tolerant kidney transplant recipients. Overall study findings and caveats: This study did not directly address biological reproducibility.

Assay: immunoSEQ multiplex PCR; the TCRdb copy retains only in-frame clones and omits some. The table has 20,000 to 25,000 clones, more than 65% seen once; the top ten hold roughly a quarter. As to this clone: Its specificity is unknown.

Recipients received nonmyeloablative bone marrow transplants from related graft donors, with transient mixed chimerism. Thawed PBMCs were FACS-sorted into unstimulated CD4+CD25+CD127- regulatory T cells, CD4+CD25- non-regulatory cells, CD4 and CD8 cells. This TCR derives from a human patient who received a combined kidney and bone marrow transplant. Some T cells may be transferred from the graft donor. The sequencing here drew on CD8+ T cells from blood (PBMCs), taken 6 months after the transplant.

This CDR3 is CASSARDRVFSGANVLTF. The CDR3 DNA is TGTGCCAGCAGCGCACGGGACAGGGTCTTCTCTGGGGCCAACGTCCTGACTTTC. The V gene is TRBV7-6, the J gene TRBJ2-6; 9 positions match TRBD1. The CDR3 has 18 residues. V was pared by 5 bases and J by 0 bases, with 8 bases of the junction left unmatched. Germline lookup yields CDR1 SGHVS and CDR2 FNYEAQ.